The source of this TCR beta chain is a study of blood T cell repertoires in COVID-19. Sequencing used immunoSEQ multiplex PCR; TCRdb keeps in-frame clones, though not all of them. This sample yields about 150,000 clones, of which more than 75% are seen a single time; roughly 2% belongs to the top ten. The length of the CDR3 is 15 residues. CDR1 and CDR2 (germline): LGHDT, YNNKEL (reference sequence). V dropped 1 base and J dropped 4 bases, with 13 bases sitting between them. The source is a man in his sixties or seventies with acute or convalescent COVID-19. The rearrangement uses TRBV3-1 (or the pseudogene TRBV3-2) and TRBJ1-2, with unresolved D. Sequencing used peripheral blood. CDR3: CASSQVNGRGYGYTF. For the CDR3, the DNA is TGTGCCAGCAGCCAAGTCAACGGGAGAGGCTATGGCTACACCTTC.